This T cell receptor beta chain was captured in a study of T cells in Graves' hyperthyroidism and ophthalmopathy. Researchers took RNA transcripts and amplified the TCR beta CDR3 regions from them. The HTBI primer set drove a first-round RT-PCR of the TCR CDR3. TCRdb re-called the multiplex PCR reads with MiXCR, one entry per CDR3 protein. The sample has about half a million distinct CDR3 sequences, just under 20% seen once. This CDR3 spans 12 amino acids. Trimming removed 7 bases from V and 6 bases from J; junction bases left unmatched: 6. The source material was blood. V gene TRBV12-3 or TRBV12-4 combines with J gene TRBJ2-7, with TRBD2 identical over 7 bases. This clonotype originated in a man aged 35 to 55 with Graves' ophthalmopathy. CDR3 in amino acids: CASMGGNGEQYF. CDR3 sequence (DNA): TGTGCCAGCATGGGGGGGAACGGCGAGCAGTACTTC.